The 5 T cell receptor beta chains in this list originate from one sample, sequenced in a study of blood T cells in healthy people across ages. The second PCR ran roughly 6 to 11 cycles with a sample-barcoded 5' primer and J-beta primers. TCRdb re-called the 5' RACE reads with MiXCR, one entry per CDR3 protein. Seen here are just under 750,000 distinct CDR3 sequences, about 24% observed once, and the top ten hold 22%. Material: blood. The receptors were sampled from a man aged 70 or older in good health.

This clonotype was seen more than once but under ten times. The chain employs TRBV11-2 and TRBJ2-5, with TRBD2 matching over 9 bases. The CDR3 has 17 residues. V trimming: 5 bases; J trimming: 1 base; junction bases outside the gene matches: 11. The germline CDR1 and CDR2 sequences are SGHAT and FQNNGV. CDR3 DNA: TGTGCCAGCAGCATAGCAGGACTAGCGTCATCCCAAGAGACCCAGTACTTC. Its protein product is CASSIAGLASSQETQYF.

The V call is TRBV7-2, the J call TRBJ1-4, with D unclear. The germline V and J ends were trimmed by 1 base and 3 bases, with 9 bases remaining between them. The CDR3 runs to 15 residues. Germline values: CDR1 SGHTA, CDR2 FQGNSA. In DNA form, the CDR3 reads TGTGCCAGCAGCTTAGACTCCGGACCTAATGAAAAACTGTTTTTT. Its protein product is CASSLDSGPNEKLFF.

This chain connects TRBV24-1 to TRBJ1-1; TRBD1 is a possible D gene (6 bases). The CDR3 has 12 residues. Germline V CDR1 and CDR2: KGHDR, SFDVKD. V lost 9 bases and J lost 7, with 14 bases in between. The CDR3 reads CATAGGANEAFF. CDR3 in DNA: TGTGCCACCGCTGGGGGGGCGAATGAAGCTTTCTTT.

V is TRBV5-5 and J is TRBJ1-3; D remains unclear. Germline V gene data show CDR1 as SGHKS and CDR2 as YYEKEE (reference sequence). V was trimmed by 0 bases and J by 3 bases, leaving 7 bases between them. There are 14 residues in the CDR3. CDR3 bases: TGTGCCAGCAGCTTGGTGGTTGTTGGAAACACCATATATTTT. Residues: CASSLVVVGNTIYF.

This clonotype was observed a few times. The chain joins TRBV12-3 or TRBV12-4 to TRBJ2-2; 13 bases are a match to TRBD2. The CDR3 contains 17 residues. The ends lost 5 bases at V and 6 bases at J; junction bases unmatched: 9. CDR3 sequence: CASSPGLAGTIAGELFF. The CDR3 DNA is TGTGCCAGCAGTCCGGGACTAGCGGGGACTATTGCCGGGGAGCTGTTTTTT.